A single sample is the source of the 11 T cell receptor beta chains below, sequenced in a study of T cell responses to AZD1222 COVID-19 vaccine. The method was immunoSEQ multiplex PCR; TCRdb's version includes in-frame clones alone and lacks a portion of them. This sample has about 130,000 clones, with around 90% found just once. The sequences come from peripheral blood, collected on day 0 of AZD1222 vaccination. These receptors originate from an adult in good health.

The chain couples TRBV18 to TRBJ1-5; D possibly corresponds to TRBD1 (5 bases). The CDR3 totals 12 residues. Germline V gene lookup returns CDR1 KGHSH and CDR2 LQKENI. V shed 5 bases and J shed 4 bases, with 6 bases lying between them. This CDR3 reads CASSGGNQPQHF. The CDR3 DNA sequence: TGTGCCAGCTCAGGGGGGAATCAGCCCCAGCATTTT.

The chain combines TRBV13 with TRBJ1-5, with unresolved D. Per the germline V gene, CDR1 is PRHDT and CDR2 is FYEKMQ (reference sequence). V lost 2 bases to trimming and J lost 2 bases, with 10 bases between them. The CDR3 has 15 amino acids. The DNA of the CDR3 is TGTGCCAGCAGCTTATCTTACCAGGGCAATCAGCCCCAGCATTTT. Translating gives CASSLSYQGNQPQHF.

The chain uses TRBV12-3 or TRBV12-4 and TRBJ2-1, with D tentatively TRBD2 (5 bases). The germline V and J ends were trimmed by 5 bases and 7 bases, with 9 bases remaining between them. This CDR3 is built from 12 residues. CDR3 DNA sequence: TGTGCCAGCAGTCTACGGGGAAATGAGCAGTTCTTC. Protein: CASSLRGNEQFF.

By frequency in the sample, this clone is medium-sized. The chain employs TRBV6-1 and TRBJ2-1, with D perhaps being TRBD1 or TRBD2 (5 bases each). Deletions cut 2 bases from V and 7 bases from J, with 12 bases between. Germline loops: CDR1 MNHNS, CDR2 SASEGT. The CDR3 length is 14 residues. The CDR3 coding sequence is TGTGCCAGCAGTGAAATGATAGAGGGGAATGAGCAGTTCTTC. Translating it yields CASSEMIEGNEQFF.

J is TRBJ2-3 and V is TRBV7-6, with a weak D call TRBD1 (6 bases). Germline V gene data show CDR1 as SGHVS and CDR2 as FNYEAQ. Trimming stripped 5 bases from V and 3 bases from J, with 18 bases between. This CDR3 region has 16 residues. In DNA, the CDR3 is TGTGCCAGCAGCCCAAGACAGGCCCAACAGACAGATACGCAGTATTTT. Residues: CASSPRQAQQTDTQYF.

V and J are TRBV2 and TRBJ2-3; D remains unclear. V was clipped by 4 bases and J by 3 bases, with 5 bases between them. This CDR3 spans 12 amino acids. CDR1 and CDR2 (germline): SNHLY, FYNNEI. The CDR3 coding sequence is TGTGCCAGCAGTGTGGGTACAGATACGCAGTATTTT. Translated: CASSVGTDTQYF.

The V and J genes are TRBV4-1 and TRBJ2-7; tentative D call: TRBD1 (6 bases). The CDR3 has 16 residues. Trimming removed 1 base at V and 2 bases at J, with 15 bases between. CDR1 is MGHRA and CDR2 is YSYEKL in the germline V gene. The CDR3 DNA sequence: TGCGCCAGCAGCCAAGGAGCCAACAGGGTTACCTACGAGCAGTACTTC. Translated: CASSQGANRVTYEQYF.

This clone was observed a few times. The chain is built from TRBV5-1 and TRBJ2-1; TRBD2 aligns across 12 bases. CDR3 size: 17 residues. Germline-derived CDR1 and CDR2 are SGHRS and YFSETQ. Trimming at V came to 3 bases and at J to 6 bases, leaving 10 bases not matched to a gene. Here the CDR3 reads CASSSASGRAAGNEQFF. CDR3 nucleotide sequence: TGCGCCAGCAGCTCGGCTAGCGGGAGGGCGGCGGGCAATGAGCAGTTCTTC.

The V and J genes are TRBV5-1 and TRBJ1-3; D perhaps matches TRBD1 (5 bases). CDR3 size: 13 residues. Germline values: CDR1 SGHRS, CDR2 YFSETQ. Trimming removed 2 bases from V and 8 bases from J, with 11 bases in between. DNA for the CDR3: TGCGCCAGCAGCTTAGGGGTCAGAGACACCATATATTTT. It encodes CASSLGVRDTIYF.

The chain employs TRBV21-1 and TRBJ2-3; TRBD2, the table's D call, was not compared with the DNA. TRBV21-1 is assigned pseudogene status. The CDR3 is 14 amino acids. The CDR3 spells CASSTSGSTDTQYF. DNA for the CDR3: TGTGCCAGCAGCACTAGCGGGTCTACAGATACGCAGTATTTT.

The chain employs TRBV19 and TRBJ1-2; 7 bases are a match to TRBD1. J was trimmed by 6 bases and V by 6 bases; bases with no gene match: 10. CDR3 size: 14 residues. From germline, CDR1 is LNHDA and CDR2 SQIVND (reference sequence). CDR3 DNA sequence: TGTGCCAGTAGCAGTGACAGGGAAATCAATGGCTACACCTTC. As protein: CASSSDREINGYTF. The complete variable domain, with remaining parts taken from reference TRBV19 and TRBJ1-2, reads DGGITQSPKYLFRKEGQNVTLSCEQNLNHDAMYWYRQDPGQGLRLIYYSQIVNDFQKGDIAEGYSVSREKKESFPLTVTSAQKNPTAFYLCASSSDREINGYTFGSGTRLTVV.